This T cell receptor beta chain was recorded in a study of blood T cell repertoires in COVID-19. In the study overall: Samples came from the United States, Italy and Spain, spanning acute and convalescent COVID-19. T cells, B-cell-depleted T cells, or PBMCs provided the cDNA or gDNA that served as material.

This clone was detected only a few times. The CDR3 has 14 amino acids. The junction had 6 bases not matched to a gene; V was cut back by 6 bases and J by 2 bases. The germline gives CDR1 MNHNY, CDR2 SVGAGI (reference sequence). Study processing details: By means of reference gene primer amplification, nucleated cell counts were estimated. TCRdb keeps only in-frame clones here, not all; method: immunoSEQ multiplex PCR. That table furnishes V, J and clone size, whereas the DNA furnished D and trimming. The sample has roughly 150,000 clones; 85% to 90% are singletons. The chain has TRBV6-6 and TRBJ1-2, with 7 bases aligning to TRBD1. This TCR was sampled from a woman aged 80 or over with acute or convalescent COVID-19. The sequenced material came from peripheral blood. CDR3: CASSYGQANYGYTF. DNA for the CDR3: TGTGCCAGCAGCTACGGACAGGCGAACTATGGCTACACCTTC.